This T cell receptor (beta chain) was captured in a study of tumor-infiltrating lymphocytes in primary liver carcinoma. Between roughly 20 and 30 mg of unsorted bulk tissue served as the source from which RNA and DNA were co-extracted. Each participant had primary liver carcinoma, and surgical resection was the treatment. Those patients suffered from chronic HBV infection and were treatment-naive. From 400 to 500 ng total RNA, TCR beta cDNA was generated with a primer in the constant region. Slightly modified ARM-PCR served as the procedure for the TCR beta libraries. These libraries came from three rounds of nested multiplex PCR. The opening two PCR rounds, 10 cycles each, paired TRBV1-TRBV30 forward primers with a C-beta reverse primer. Using its own MiXCR run on the multiplex PCR reads, TCRdb lists one record per CDR3 protein. The sample has tens of thousands of distinct CDR3 sequences; approximately 70% are singletons.

Germline V lookup: CDR1 MNHEY, CDR2 SVGAGI. The CDR3 is made up of 13 amino acids. Deletions cut 6 bases from V and 4 bases from J, with 7 bases between. In its sample, this clonotype ranks as medium-sized (0.01 to 0.1%). Its antigen is as yet unknown. Study conclusions and caveats: Lesser overlap characterized tumor-adjacent and tumor-blood pairs relative to tumor region pairs.

The rearrangement uses TRBV6-5 and TRBJ1-6; no clear D gene. The TCR comes from a man in his forties or fifties with primary liver carcinoma and hepatitis B virus infection. The sample taken for sequencing was liver tumor tissue from sampling region 1. Subset in this sample: tumor region T1, superior pole. This CDR3 reads CASRAWYNSPLHF. DNA for the CDR3: TGTGCCAGCAGGGCTTGGTATAATTCACCCCTCCACTTT.